This record covers a single T cell receptor beta chain. No antigen is known for it. The data belong to a study of cytomegalovirus exposure and HLA in healthy donors. About the study: In a later analysis, the roughly 120 validation repertoires were reported to have used the same platform as the roughly 700 first-cohort repertoires. General study points: Subsequent analysis of the 110 or so validation repertoires found a tendency for first-cohort TCR clusters to co-occur. For most TCR sequences rarity was the rule, although some public TCRs occurred in many donors. Overall, around 150 TCR beta chains were annotated as cytomegalovirus-associated.

Germline CDR1 MDHEN, CDR2 SYDVKM. CDR3 length: 15 residues. The ends lost 6 bases at V and 10 bases at J; junction bases unmatched: 14. TCRdb keeps only in-frame clones here, not all; method: immunoSEQ multiplex PCR. Seen here are tens of thousands of clones, more than 95% observed once, and the top ten hold about 2.4%. The sequencing sample was made of PBMCs. This clonotype was sampled from a young man in good health and CMV-seronegative. This chain connects TRBV28 to TRBJ1-5; 8 bases fit TRBD1. For the CDR3, the DNA is TGTGCCAGCAGCCTAGACAGGGGCGCCTTTAGCCCCCAGCATTTT. Residues: CASSLDRGAFSPQHF.